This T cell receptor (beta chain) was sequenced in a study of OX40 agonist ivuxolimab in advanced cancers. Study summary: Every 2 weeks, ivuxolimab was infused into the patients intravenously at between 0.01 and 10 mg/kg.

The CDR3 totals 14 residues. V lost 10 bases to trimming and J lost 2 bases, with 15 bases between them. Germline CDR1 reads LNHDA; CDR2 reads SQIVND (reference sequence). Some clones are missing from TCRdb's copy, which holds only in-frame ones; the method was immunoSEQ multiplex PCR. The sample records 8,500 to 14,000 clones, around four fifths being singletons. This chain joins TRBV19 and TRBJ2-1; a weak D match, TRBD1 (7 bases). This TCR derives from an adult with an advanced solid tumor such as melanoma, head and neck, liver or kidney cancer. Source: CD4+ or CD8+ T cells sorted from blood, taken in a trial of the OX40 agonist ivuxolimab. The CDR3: CATPQGRPYNEQFF. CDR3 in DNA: TGTGCCACCCCACAGGGGAGGCCCTACAATGAGCAGTTCTTC.